This T cell receptor beta chain was profiled in a study of cytomegalovirus exposure and HLA in healthy donors. Study summary: In an early release, HLA-typed donors contributed 77 million or so unique TCR sequences.

The J segment lost 1 base and the V segment lost 6 bases, leaving 1 base of the junction unmatched. Germline lookup yields CDR1 ENHRY and CDR2 SYGVKD. The CDR3 spans 14 residues. Primers included in the PCR were 60 Vbeta and 13 Jbeta primers. Libraries were prepared by immunoSEQ multiplex PCR; TCRdb keeps only in-frame clonotypes and omits some of them. The sample shows 140,000 to 150,000 clones, 80% of them seen only once. This clone was recorded a few times. Sequencing input: PBMCs. The chain combines TRBV10-3 with TRBJ1-4, with 8 bases matching TRBD1. The receptor's source is a middle-aged man in good health and CMV-seronegative. The CDR3 DNA sequence: TGTGCCATCAGGACAGGGGAAACTAATGAAAAACTGTTTTTT. Translating it yields CAIRTGETNEKLFF.